What follows is one TCR beta chain and its context. Its antigen is unknown. The source of the sample is a study of cytomegalovirus exposure and HLA in healthy donors. Overall study findings and caveats: In a later analysis, specific HLA alleles were associated with some 16,000 TCR beta sequences at a 0.05 false discovery rate. In an earlier analysis, in 620 or so donors, most V segments appeared productive either ~87% or ~30% of the time. Later analysis reportedly placed an Asian-associated ancestry cluster below the roughly 700-donor mean in N-insertions. An apparent linkage of common viral pathogens to several of the most significant clusters emerged in a later analysis.

The length of the CDR3 is 16 residues. Germline CDR1 is SGHVS and CDR2 is FNYEAQ. V was clipped by 2 bases and J by 0 bases, with 12 bases between them. 60 Vbeta and 13 Jbeta primers were used in PCR. TCRdb keeps only in-frame clones here, not all; method: immunoSEQ multiplex PCR. The sample has 90,000 to 120,000 clones, over 65% seen once. The TCR was taken from a female donor in good health and CMV-seropositive. The chain combines TRBV7-6 with TRBJ2-3, with D unclear. Sequenced sample: PBMCs. CDR3 nucleotide sequence: TGTGCCAGCAGCTTAAGGCCTAGTGGGAGCACAGATACGCAGTATTTT. The encoded protein is CASSLRPSGSTDTQYF.